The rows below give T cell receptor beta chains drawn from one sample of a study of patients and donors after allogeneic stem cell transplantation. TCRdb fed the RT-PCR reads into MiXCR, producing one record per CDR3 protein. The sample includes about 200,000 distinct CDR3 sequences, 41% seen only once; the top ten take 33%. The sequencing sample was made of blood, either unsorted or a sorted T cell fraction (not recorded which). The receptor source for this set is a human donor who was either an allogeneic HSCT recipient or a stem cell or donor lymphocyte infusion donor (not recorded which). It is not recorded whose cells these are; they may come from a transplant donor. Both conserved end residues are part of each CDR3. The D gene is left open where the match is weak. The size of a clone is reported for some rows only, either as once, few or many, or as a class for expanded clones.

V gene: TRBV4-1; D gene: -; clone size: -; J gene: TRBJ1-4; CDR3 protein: CASSQGPVGEKLFF; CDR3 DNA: TGCGCCAGCAGCCAAGGGCCGGTAGGAGAAAAACTGTTTTTT
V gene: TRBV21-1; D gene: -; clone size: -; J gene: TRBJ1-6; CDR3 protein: CASSNGQGGRSPLHF; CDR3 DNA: TGTGCCAGCAGCAATGGACAGGGCGGTCGTTCACCCCTCCACTTT
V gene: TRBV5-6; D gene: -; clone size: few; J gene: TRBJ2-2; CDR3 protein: CASSLVGSTGELFF; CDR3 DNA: TGTGCCAGCAGCTTGGTCGGGAGCACCGGGGAGCTGTTTTTT
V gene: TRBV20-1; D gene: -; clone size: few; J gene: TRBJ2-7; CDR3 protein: CSALGVYEQYF; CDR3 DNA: TGCAGTGCTCTGGGGGTTTACGAGCAGTACTTC
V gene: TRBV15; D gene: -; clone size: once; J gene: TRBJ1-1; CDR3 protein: CATSRDVRRTEAFF; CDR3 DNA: TGTGCCACCAGCAGAGATGTGAGGAGGACTGAAGCTTTCTTT
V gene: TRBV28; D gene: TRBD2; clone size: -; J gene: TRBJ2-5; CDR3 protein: CASSLPTQGTSEGTQYF; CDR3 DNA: TGTGCCAGCAGTTTACCTACACAAGGGACTAGTGAAGGGACCCAGTACTTC
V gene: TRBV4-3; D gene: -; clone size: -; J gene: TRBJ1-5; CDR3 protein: CASSQDLGGGQPQHF; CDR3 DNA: TGCGCCAGCAGCCAAGATCTGGGAGGAGGCCAGCCCCAGCATTTT
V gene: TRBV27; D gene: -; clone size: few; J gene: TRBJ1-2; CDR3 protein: CATGDPIMGYTF; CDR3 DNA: TGTGCCACAGGGGACCCCATTATGGGCTACACCTTC
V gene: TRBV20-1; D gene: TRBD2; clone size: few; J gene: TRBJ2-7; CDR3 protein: CSAAETSGVYEQYF; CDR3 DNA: TGCAGTGCCGCAGAGACTAGCGGGGTGTACGAGCAGTACTTC
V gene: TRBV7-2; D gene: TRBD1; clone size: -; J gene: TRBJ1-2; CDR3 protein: CASSSDRGHGYTF; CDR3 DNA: TGTGCCAGCAGCTCCGACAGGGGGCATGGCTACACCTTC
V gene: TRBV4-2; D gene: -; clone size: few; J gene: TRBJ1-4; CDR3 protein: CASSQDNEKLFF; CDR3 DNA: TGTGCCAGCAGCCAGGATAATGAAAAACTGTTTTTT
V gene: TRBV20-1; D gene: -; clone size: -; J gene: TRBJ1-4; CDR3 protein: CSAGALEKLFF; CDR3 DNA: TGCAGTGCTGGCGCACTAGAAAAACTGTTTTTT
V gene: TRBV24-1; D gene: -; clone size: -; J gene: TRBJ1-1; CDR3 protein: CATSDHRNTEAFF; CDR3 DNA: TGTGCCACCAGTGACCACCGTAACACTGAAGCTTTCTTT
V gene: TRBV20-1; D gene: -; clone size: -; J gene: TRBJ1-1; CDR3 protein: CSASRPTEAFF; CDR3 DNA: TGCAGTGCTAGCAGGCCCACTGAAGCTTTCTTT
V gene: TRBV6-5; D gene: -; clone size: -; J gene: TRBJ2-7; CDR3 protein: CASSYLASTGQYF; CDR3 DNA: TGTGCCAGCAGTTACCTCGCTAGCACTGGGCAGTACTTC
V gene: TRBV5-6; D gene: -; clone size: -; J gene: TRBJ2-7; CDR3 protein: CASSLTAREQYF; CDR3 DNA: TGTGCCAGCAGCTTAACAGCTCGAGAGCAGTACTTC
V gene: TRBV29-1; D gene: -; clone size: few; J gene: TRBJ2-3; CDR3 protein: CSVWWGTDTQYF; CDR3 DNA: TGCAGCGTTTGGTGGGGCACAGATACGCAGTATTTT
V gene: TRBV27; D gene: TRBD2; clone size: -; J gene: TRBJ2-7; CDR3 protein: CASSPLTSGAYEQYF; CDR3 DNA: TGTGCCAGCTCTCCTCTGACTAGCGGGGCGTATGAGCAGTACTTC
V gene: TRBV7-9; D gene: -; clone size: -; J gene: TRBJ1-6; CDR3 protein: CASSLAHTNSPLHF; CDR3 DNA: TGTGCCAGCAGCTTAGCTCATACAAATTCACCCCTCCACTTT
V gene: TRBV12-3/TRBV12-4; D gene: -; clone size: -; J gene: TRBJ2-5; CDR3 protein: CASSFRGIFEETQYF; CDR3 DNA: TGCGCCAGCAGTTTTCGGGGGATATTCGAAGAGACCCAGTACTTC
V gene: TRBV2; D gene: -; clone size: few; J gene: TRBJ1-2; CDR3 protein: CASTPFRDWGYTF; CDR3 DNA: TGTGCCAGCACCCCCTTCCGGGACTGGGGCTACACCTTC
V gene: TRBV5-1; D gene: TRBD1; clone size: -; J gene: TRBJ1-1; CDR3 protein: CASSHRTGGPEAFF; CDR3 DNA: TGCGCCAGCAGCCACCGGACAGGGGGGCCTGAAGCTTTCTTT
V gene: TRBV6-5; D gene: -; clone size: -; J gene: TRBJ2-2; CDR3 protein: CASSPLRDTGELFF; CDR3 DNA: TGTGCCAGCAGTCCCCTCAGGGATACCGGGGAGCTGTTTTTT
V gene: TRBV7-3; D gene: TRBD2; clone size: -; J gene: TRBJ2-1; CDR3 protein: CASSLEGLAGYNEQFF; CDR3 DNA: TGTGCAAGCAGTCTTGAGGGGCTAGCGGGATACAATGAGCAGTTCTTC
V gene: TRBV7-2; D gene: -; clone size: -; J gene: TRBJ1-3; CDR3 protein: CASSPPITGNTIYF; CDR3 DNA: TGTGCCAGCAGCCCCCCTATCACTGGAAACACCATATATTTT
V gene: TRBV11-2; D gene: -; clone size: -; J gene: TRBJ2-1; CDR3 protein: CASSQTSVNEQFF; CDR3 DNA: TGTGCCAGCAGCCAAACCTCGGTGAATGAGCAGTTCTTC
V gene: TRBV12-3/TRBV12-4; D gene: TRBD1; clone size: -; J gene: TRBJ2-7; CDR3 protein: CASSSPGQGDYEQYF; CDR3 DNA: TGTGCCAGCAGTTCACCGGGACAGGGGGACTACGAGCAGTACTTC
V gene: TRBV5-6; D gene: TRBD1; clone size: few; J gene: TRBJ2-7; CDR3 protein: CASSLIRTGYEQYF; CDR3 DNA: TGTGCCAGCAGTTTGATTAGGACAGGCTACGAGCAGTACTTC
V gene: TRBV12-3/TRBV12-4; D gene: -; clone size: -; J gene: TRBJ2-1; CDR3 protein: CASSFVNNEQFF; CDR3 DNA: TGTGCCAGCAGTTTCGTTAACAATGAGCAGTTCTTC
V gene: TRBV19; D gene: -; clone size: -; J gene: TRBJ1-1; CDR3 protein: CASGVLETEAFF; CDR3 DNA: TGTGCCAGTGGAGTTCTAGAAACTGAAGCTTTCTTT
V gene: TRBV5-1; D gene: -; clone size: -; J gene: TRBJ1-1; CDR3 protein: CASSLARQKGDEAFF; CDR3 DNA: TGCGCCAGCAGCTTGGCCCGGCAGAAAGGGGATGAAGCTTTCTTT